Reported below is one TCR beta chain. The sample is drawn from a study of cytomegalovirus exposure and HLA in healthy donors. PCR used 60 Vbeta primers and 13 Jbeta primers. Measured with immunoSEQ multiplex PCR; TCRdb has only the in-frame clones, and not every one. The table lists 180,000 or so clones, approximately 85% of them singletons. V lost 2 bases and J 7 bases, leaving 15 bases between the germline ends. Per germline, CDR1 SGHTA and CDR2 FQGTGA. The CDR3 loop spans 15 amino acids. The TCR comes from a man aged 18 to 30 in good health and CMV-seropositive. V is TRBV7-3 and J is TRBJ2-1; D not certain. Input material: PBMCs. The CDR3 nucleotides are TGTGCCAGCAGCTTACAGCCGACCCTCGGGAATGAGCAGTTCTTC. It is translated as CASSLQPTLGNEQFF.